A selection of T cell receptor beta chains follows, all from one sample in a study of regulatory T cells in long-lasting Graves disease. TCRdb passed the multiplex PCR reads through MiXCR, listing each CDR3 protein once. This table has over 300,000 distinct CDR3 sequences, around a sixth appearing once. This sample comprised peripheral blood mononuclear cells (PBMCs), obtained at new diagnosis, from a patient treated with antithyroid drugs. These receptors were taken from a female donor with Graves disease. Each CDR3 is given with its conserved first and last residue. Each record gives: V gene, CDR3 protein.

>TRBV12-3/TRBV12-4
CASSFGTRNYEQYF
>TRBV5-1
CASSERLGTGELFF
>TRBV2
CANRGQRGSEQYF
>TRBV5-5
CASSLPLPTEAFF
>TRBV11-2
CASSSPQSGNQPQHF
>TRBV19
CASSGTGESTQYF
>TRBV30
CAWDVGGETQYF
>TRBV6-1
CASSIRKYRLMNTEAFF
>TRBV6-2/TRBV6-3
CASSYRGEGEQFF
>TRBV28
CASSFWDGSYEQYF
>TRBV6-1
CASSENGGDPSYEQYF
>TRBV5-1
CASSLRGGAVDGYTF
>TRBV6-2/TRBV6-3
CASSFDRVTEAFF
>TRBV11-2
CASSHSVPATGELFF
>TRBV19
CASSMGQGRKETQYF